This TCR beta chain was found in a study of cytomegalovirus exposure and HLA in healthy donors. About the study: Within an early data release were 65 million to 90 million unique TCRs drawn from HLA-typed donors. Regarding the study as a whole: Overall, approximately 150 TCR beta chains were annotated as cytomegalovirus-associated. Later analysis indicated greater clonal expansion among HLA-associated TCR beta chains than among equally common other chains.

The PCR used 60 Vbeta and 13 Jbeta primers. Profiling relied on immunoSEQ multiplex PCR, and the TCRdb table lists in-frame clones only, not all of them. The sample lists approximately 98,000 clones, 75% to 85% occurring once. The CDR3 totals 13 residues. The germline V gene encodes CDR1 SGHRS and CDR2 YFSETQ. V dropped 4 bases and J dropped 6 bases, with 12 bases sitting between them. Worth noting for this clone: The antigen is not known.

The chain employs TRBV5-1 and TRBJ2-3, with TRBD1 as a possible D gene (7 bases). The sample was PBMCs. The source is a man aged 18-30 years in good health and CMV-seropositive. CDR3 DNA: TGCGCCAGCAGCCGGGGGACAGTCGATACGCAGTATTTT. It encodes CASSRGTVDTQYF.